The 28 T cell receptor beta chains given below trace back to one sample, sequenced in a study of spatial heterogeneity in lung cancer. Time point in this sample: sample taken at primary tumor resection. TCRdb re-derived calls from the 5' RACE reads in MiXCR, one entry per CDR3 protein. The sample has tens of thousands of distinct CDR3 sequences, more than 10% seen once. This sample comprised PBMCs, obtained at surgery. These receptors were taken from a male donor with early-stage non-small cell lung cancer.

In its sample, this clonotype was seen many times. This rearrangement joins TRBV7-2 to TRBJ1-1, with D tentatively TRBD1 (5 bases). The CDR3 has 15 amino acids. V was pared by 0 bases and J by 0 bases, with 8 bases between. Germline values: CDR1 SGHTA, CDR2 FQGNSA. CDR3 loop: CASSLAGALNTEAFF. Here the CDR3 DNA reads TGTGCCAGCAGCTTAGCAGGGGCCTTGAACACTGAAGCTTTCTTT.

The chain combines TRBV29-1 with TRBJ2-5; 10 nucleotides match TRBD2. V trimming: 2 bases; J trimming: 5 bases; junction bases outside the gene matches: 11. This CDR3 has 16 amino acids. The germline V gene encodes CDR1 SQVTM and CDR2 ANQGSEA. CDR3 protein: CSVERRAGGPRETQYF. DNA for the CDR3: TGCAGCGTTGAACGAAGAGCGGGAGGGCCGAGGGAGACCCAGTACTTC.

This clonotype was recorded once. The rearrangement links TRBV7-2 to TRBJ2-3; 12 nucleotides agree with TRBD2. Trimming cost V 3 bases and J 4 bases; bases outside gene matches: 2. CDR1 SGHTA and CDR2 FQGNSA come from the germline V gene. The CDR3 spans 15 residues. As DNA, the CDR3 is TGTGCCAGCAGCTTGCTAGCGGGAGGGTCAGATACGCAGTATTTT. The encoded protein is CASSLLAGGSDTQYF.

This clonotype was detected a few times. The V gene is TRBV19, the J gene TRBJ1-5, with TRBD1 identical over 9 bases. Germline V gene sequence: CDR1 LNHDA, CDR2 SQIVND (reference sequence). The CDR3 loop spans 17 amino acids. V was pared by 7 bases and J by 0 bases, with 10 bases of the junction left unmatched. The CDR3 coding sequence is TGTGCCAGTACCGGACCGGGACAGGGTTATAGCAATCAGCCCCAGCATTTT. Translating it yields CASTGPGQGYSNQPQHF.

This clonotype was counted only a few times. The chain recombines TRBV20-1 with TRBJ1-5; 9 nucleotides match TRBD1. V shed 3 bases, J shed 9 bases, and the junction held 6 bases outside the gene matches. In germline, CDR1 is DFQATT, CDR2 SNEGSKA (reference sequence). This CDR3 has 13 amino acids. The CDR3 reads CSASGQGSRPQHF. The CDR3 DNA is TGCAGTGCTAGTGGACAGGGGTCAAGGCCCCAGCATTTT.

The rearrangement links TRBV5-1 to TRBJ1-4; 12 nucleotides agree with TRBD1. The CDR3 extends over 18 amino acids. In germline, CDR1 is SGHRS, CDR2 YFSETQ. V lost 2 bases, J lost 7 bases, and 12 bases stayed unmatched. The CDR3 nucleotides are TGCGCCAGCAGCTTATCCGGGACAGGGGGCGAAAGTGGTGAAAAACTGTTTTTT. Translating it yields CASSLSGTGGESGEKLFF. The full variable domain, rest sourced from reference TRBV5-1 and TRBJ1-4, is KAGVTQTPRYLIKTRGQQVTLSCSPISGHRSVSWYQQTPGQGLQFLFEYFSETQRNKGNFPGRFSGRQFSNSRSEMNVSTLELGDSALYLCASSLSGTGGESGEKLFFGSGTQLSVL.

The V gene is TRBV6-4, the J gene TRBJ2-3; D is undetermined. Germline V gene sequence: CDR1 MRHNA, CDR2 SNTAGT. This CDR3 has 12 residues. The germline V and J ends were trimmed by 8 bases and 4 bases, with 10 bases remaining between them. CDR3 in DNA: TGTGCCAGCTCAGCCCCGTCAGATACGCAGTATTTT. Amino acids: CASSAPSDTQYF.

This clonotype was counted ten times or more. V gene TRBV20-1 combines with J gene TRBJ2-3; D tentatively fits TRBD1 or TRBD2 (5 bases each). Germline values: CDR1 DFQATT, CDR2 SNEGSKA (reference sequence). Trimming pared 6 bases from V and 7 bases from J, leaving 17 bases between. This CDR3 contains 13 residues. The CDR3 bases are TGCAGTGCCGACCGGGACGAGGAAAATACGCAGTATTTT. Encoded protein: CSADRDEENTQYF.

This clonotype was counted many times. This chain links TRBV7-2 with TRBJ1-4; D gene unclear. V was clipped by 7 bases and J by 8 bases, with 17 bases between them. The CDR3 loop spans 14 amino acids. Germline V gene lookup returns CDR1 SGHTA and CDR2 FQGNSA. The CDR3 reads CASTLRRESEKLFF. Here the CDR3 DNA reads TGTGCCAGCACATTAAGAAGGGAATCCGAAAAACTGTTTTTT.

This clonotype was observed a few times. The rearrangement links TRBV11-2 to TRBJ1-2; 7 nucleotides match TRBD1. The CDR3 covers 14 residues. Trimming took 3 bases from V and 3 from J; bases not matched to a gene: 4. From germline, CDR1 is SGHAT and CDR2 FQNNGV. CDR3 in DNA: TGTGCCAGCAGCTTCCTAACAGGGGACTATGGCTACACCTTC. Its translation: CASSFLTGDYGYTF.

This clonotype has only a few counts. This rearrangement joins TRBV12-3 or TRBV12-4 to TRBJ2-1; no clear D gene. The length of the CDR3 is 15 residues. V gave up 2 bases and J gave up 5 bases, with 13 bases separating them. The CDR3 nucleotides read TGTGCCAGCAGTTTAAGGCAGCTCTTCAACAATGAGCAGTTCTTC. It yields the protein CASSLRQLFNNEQFF.

This clonotype has just a few counts. The chain couples TRBV9 to TRBJ2-1; the D gene is possibly TRBD1 (5 bases). The germline V gene has CDR1 SGDLS and CDR2 YYNGEE. V lost 1 base, J lost 2 bases, and 13 bases lay in between. The CDR3 contains 16 residues. The CDR3 loop reads CASSVQSRVTYNEQFF. CDR3 DNA: TGTGCCAGCAGCGTACAGTCCAGGGTCACCTACAATGAGCAGTTCTTC.

This chain joins TRBV6-5 and TRBJ2-3; 7 bases are shared with TRBD2. Unmatched junction bases numbered 18, after V lost 0 bases and J lost 3 bases. Per the germline V gene, CDR1 is MNHEY and CDR2 is SVGAGI. The CDR3 extends over 20 amino acids. CDR3 residues: CASSYSWGPGRLAGTDTQYF. The DNA of the CDR3 is TGTGCCAGCAGTTACTCTTGGGGCCCAGGGCGACTAGCAGGTACAGATACGCAGTATTTT.

At least ten counts were recorded for this clonotype. The CDR3 DNA reads as TGCGCCAGCAGCCAGGGACTAGCGGGGTACAATGAGCAGTTCTTC. This translates into CASSQGLAGYNEQFF. The genes are TRBV4-3 and TRBJ2-1, with 13 nucleotides matching TRBD2. This CDR3 is built from 15 residues. The trim removed 3 bases at V and 4 bases at J, leaving 0 bases unmatched. Germline CDR1 reads LGHNA; CDR2 reads YSLEER.

The genes are TRBV7-9 and TRBJ2-5, with a weak D call TRBD1 (6 bases). This CDR3 contains 13 residues. Germline CDR1 SEHNR, CDR2 FQNEAQ (reference sequence). The germline V and J ends were trimmed by 0 bases and 9 bases, with 11 bases remaining between them. As DNA, the CDR3 is TGTGCCAGCAGCTTAGCACTCGGACAGTCCCAGTACTTC. Its translation is CASSLALGQSQYF. Full variable domain (outside the CDR3, taken from reference TRBV7-9 and TRBJ2-5): DTGVSQNPRHKITKRGQNVTFRCDPISEHNRLYWYRQTLGQGPEFLTYFQNEAQLEKSRLLSDRFSAERPKGSFSTLEIQRTEQGDSAMYLCASSLALGQSQYFGPGTRLLVL.

This clonotype was detected many times. The rearrangement joins TRBV7-2 to TRBJ2-1, with 10 bases that match TRBD2. The junction had 3 bases not matched to a gene; V was cut back by 4 bases and J by 6 bases. The CDR3 runs 14 residues. CDR1 SGHTA and CDR2 FQGNSA come from the germline V gene. The CDR3 is CASSSSGGANEQFF. The CDR3 DNA is TGTGCCAGCAGCTCGAGCGGGGGGGCCAATGAGCAGTTCTTC.

This clonotype was counted only a few times. The rearrangement links TRBV19 to TRBJ1-2; D unclear. CDR1 LNHDA and CDR2 SQIVND come from the germline V gene (reference sequence). V was pared by 2 bases and J by 6 bases, with 13 bases between. The CDR3 spans 14 residues. CDR3 DNA sequence: TGTGCCAGTAGTATAATGGGCACCGGGGATGGCTACACCTTC. Translated, it gives CASSIMGTGDGYTF.

There are many counts of this clonotype. This chain links TRBV6-2 or TRBV6-3 with TRBJ2-2; perhaps D is TRBD1 or TRBD2 (5 bases each). CDR1 MNHEY and CDR2 SVGEGT come from the germline V gene. Trimming took 4 bases from V and 3 from J, leaving 9 bases between them. The CDR3 has 14 amino acids. The CDR3 DNA sequence: TGTGCCAGCAGTTTTTTGGGGGACACCGGGGAGCTGTTTTTT. Translating it yields CASSFLGDTGELFF.

Here the CDR3 DNA reads TGTGCCAGCAGTGCCGGGACAGGGGCAGGGGGCTACACCTTC. Translating it yields CASSAGTGAGGYTF. The chain couples TRBV28 to TRBJ1-2; 10 nucleotides line up with TRBD1. V shed 5 bases, J shed 8 bases, and the junction held 8 bases outside the gene matches. The CDR3 extends over 14 amino acids. CDR1 is MDHEN, CDR2 SYDVKM, per germline.

The rearrangement joins TRBV7-8 to TRBJ2-5; 10 nucleotides match TRBD2. The CDR3 covers 15 residues. V was clipped by 3 bases and J by 5 bases; unmatched bases: 6. Germline V gene sequence: CDR1 SGHVS, CDR2 FQNEAQ. CDR3: CASSFPGLATETQYF. CDR3 DNA: TGTGCCAGCAGCTTTCCGGGACTAGCGACTGAGACCCAGTACTTC.

This clonotype was observed many times. The chain carries TRBV27 and TRBJ1-2; 7 bases align to TRBD1. Trimming cost V 0 bases and J 0 bases; bases outside gene matches: 7. Germline-derived CDR1 and CDR2 are MNHEY and SMNVEV (reference sequence). This CDR3 is 17 amino acids long. The CDR3: CASSLSIRDRTNYGYTF. As DNA, the CDR3 is TGTGCCAGCAGTTTATCGATAAGGGACAGAACTAACTATGGCTACACCTTC.

This clonotype has only a few counts. The V and J genes are TRBV5-5 and TRBJ1-5; D unresolved. V gave up 0 bases and J gave up 8 bases, with 9 bases separating them. Germline V lookup: CDR1 SGHKS, CDR2 YYEKEE (reference sequence). The CDR3 runs to 13 residues. The CDR3 DNA sequence: TGTGCCAGCAGCTTGGTCGGATTGGAGCCCCAGCATTTT. It yields the protein CASSLVGLEPQHF.

In its sample, this clonotype was seen a few times. CDR3 nucleotide sequence: TGTGCCAGCAGCCCCGGGACAGGGGGCTATCAGCCCCAGCATTTT. Residues: CASSPGTGGYQPQHF. V usage is TRBV5-6 and J usage is TRBJ1-5; 12 positions agree with TRBD1. The CDR3 sequence is 15 residues long. Germline assignment: CDR1 SGHDT and CDR2 YYEEEE. The V and J ends lost 4 bases and 5 bases, in that order; junction bases with no gene match: 4.

This clonotype was seen ten or more times. The rearrangement uses TRBV7-3 and TRBJ2-1, with 10 bases fitting TRBD2. From germline, CDR1 is SGHTA and CDR2 FQGTGA. CDR3 length: 16 amino acids. V shed 4 bases, J shed 3 bases, and the junction held 6 bases outside the gene matches. CDR3: CASSSLTSGIYNEQFF. The DNA of the CDR3 is TGTGCCAGCAGCTCCCTTACTAGCGGGATCTACAATGAGCAGTTCTTC.

In its sample, this clonotype was seen many times. The CDR3 region has the DNA TGCGCCAGCAGCCAAGATCTGGGCAGAACCTTTCTTTTCTACGAGCAGTACTTC. Translated, it gives CASSQDLGRTFLFYEQYF. The rearrangement links TRBV4-3 to TRBJ2-7; D is undetermined. The germline gives CDR1 LGHNA, CDR2 YSLEER. Deletions cut 0 bases from V and 3 bases from J, with 21 bases between. This CDR3 is built from 18 residues.

The chain carries TRBV7-8 and TRBJ2-2; TRBD2 aligns across 14 bases. From germline, CDR1 is SGHVS and CDR2 FQNEAQ. CDR3 length equals 16 residues. The ends lost 4 bases at V and 6 bases at J; junction bases unmatched: 4. The CDR3 DNA is TGTGCCAGCAGCTCCGGACTAGCGGGGGGTGCCGGGGAGCTGTTTTTT. This gives the protein CASSSGLAGGAGELFF.

The V call is TRBV29-1, the J call TRBJ2-1; TRBD1 matches 7 bases. V shed 2 bases and J 4 bases; nucleotides not matched to a gene: 5. The CDR3 is made up of 14 amino acids. CDR1 is SQVTM, CDR2 ANQGSEA, per germline. CDR3: CSVEKGAFYNEQFF. CDR3 nucleotide sequence: TGCAGCGTTGAAAAGGGGGCCTTTTACAATGAGCAGTTCTTC.

The J gene is TRBJ1-1, the V gene TRBV5-1, with D unclear. With 5 bases removed from V and 5 bases from J, the gap between germline ends came to 7 bases. Germline V gene sequence: CDR1 SGHRS, CDR2 YFSETQ. The CDR3 is 11 amino acids. The DNA for the CDR3 is TGCGCCAGCAGGGACGGGACTGAAGCTTTCTTT. Amino acids: CASRDGTEAFF.